Included here is one T cell receptor beta chain sequence, with context. The data stem from a study of blood T cell repertoires in COVID-19. About the research overall: Material from acute and convalescent COVID-19 was sourced from the United States, Italy and Spain. Sources were T cells, B-cell-depleted T cells, or PBMCs; the material itself was cDNA or gDNA.

V shed 4 bases, J shed 4 bases, and the junction held 17 bases outside the gene matches. CDR1 is SGHNT, CDR2 YYREEE, per germline (reference sequence). This CDR3 region has 19 residues. As handled by the study authors: Reference gene primer amplification in the assay estimated nucleated cell counts. Using immunoSEQ multiplex PCR, the repertoire was profiled, and TCRdb retains in-frame clones only, with some absent. V and J calls and clone size are those listed in that table; D and trimming were worked out from the DNA. Among 95,000 to 110,000 clones, over 75% were seen once, and the ten largest hold around 6.2%.

The chain recombines TRBV5-4 with TRBJ1-5; 10 bases are shared with TRBD1. The sample was peripheral blood. The origin of this receptor is a human donor in a cohort sampled during active COVID-19. CDR3 protein: CASSDLPGTGDVENQPQHF. The CDR3 DNA sequence: TGTGCCAGCAGCGACCTACCGGGGACAGGGGACGTCGAGAATCAGCCCCAGCATTTT.